This T cell receptor beta chain appears in the sequencing data of a study of CXCR3-negative and CXCR3-positive naive CD8 T cells. For the study at large: With about 1.5 +/- 0.3 million reads per library, the TRB reads numbered roughly 140 million in total.

UMI-tagged TRB cDNA libraries were built via 5' RACE. Using the 5' RACE reads, TCRdb records one entry per CDR3 protein without DNA. This sample's table has about 89,000 distinct CDR3 sequences. This CDR3 comprises 14 residues. From germline, CDR1 is SEHNR and CDR2 FQNEAQ (reference sequence). Study-wide points: More hydrophobic TRB CDR3s occurred in CXCR3-positive than in CXCR3-negative naive cells.

Turning to this clonotype: What it binds is not known.

V usage is TRBV7-9 and J usage is TRBJ2-3; TCRdb designates TRBD1, a call that cannot be tested without DNA. This sequence was found in a human donor in good health. Some clones in this sample may be carry-over from other donors' samples. Sequencing input: naive CXCR3+ CD8+ T cells from blood. Regarding subset: CD45RO-CCR7+CD27+CD95- naive CD8+ T cells expressing CXCR3 (TNR3+). CDR3 residues: CASSLPLLADTQYF.